This T cell receptor beta chain is from a study of beta chain features in type 1 diabetes. Investigators reverse transcribed all isolated RNA, so they sequenced expressed TCRB transcripts. The data were produced by immunoSEQ multiplex PCR, yet TCRdb's version contains in-frame clones alone and is incomplete. The table records about 650,000 clones, approximately 13% of them present only once. The CDR3 runs 13 residues. Per the germline V gene, CDR1 is LGHNA and CDR2 is YSLEER. Trimming cost V 4 bases and J 6 bases; bases outside gene matches: 3. Findings of the study overall: Moderately but significantly shorter TCRB CDR3s were found in Type 1 diabetes patients in all four CD4+ subsets.

This clone was recorded a few times. What it recognizes is unknown. The sequencing input was naive CD4+ T cells from blood. This TCR derives from a young man with type 1 diabetes. The chain carries TRBV4-3 and TRBJ1-2; 9 nucleotides match TRBD1. The CDR3 coding sequence is TGCGCCAGCAGCCGCGGGACAGGGAATGGCTACACCTTC. Amino acid sequence: CASSRGTGNGYTF.